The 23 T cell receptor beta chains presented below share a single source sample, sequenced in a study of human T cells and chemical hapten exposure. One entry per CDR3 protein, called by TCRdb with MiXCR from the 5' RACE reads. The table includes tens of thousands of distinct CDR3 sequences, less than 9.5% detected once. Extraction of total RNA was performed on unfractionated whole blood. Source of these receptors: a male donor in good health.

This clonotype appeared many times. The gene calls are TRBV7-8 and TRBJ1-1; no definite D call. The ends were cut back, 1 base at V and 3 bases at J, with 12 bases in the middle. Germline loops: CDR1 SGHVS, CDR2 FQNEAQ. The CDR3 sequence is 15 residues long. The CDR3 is CASSLVMGWDTEAFF. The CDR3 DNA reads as TGTGCCAGCAGCTTAGTTATGGGTTGGGACACTGAAGCTTTCTTT.

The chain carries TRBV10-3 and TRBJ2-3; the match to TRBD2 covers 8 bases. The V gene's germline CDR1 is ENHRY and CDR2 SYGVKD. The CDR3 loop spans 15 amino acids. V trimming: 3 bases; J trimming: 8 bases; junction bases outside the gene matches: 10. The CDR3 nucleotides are TGTGCCATCAGTGACTCGGGAGGGGGTAGTGGTACGCAGTATTTT. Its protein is CAISDSGGGSGTQYF.

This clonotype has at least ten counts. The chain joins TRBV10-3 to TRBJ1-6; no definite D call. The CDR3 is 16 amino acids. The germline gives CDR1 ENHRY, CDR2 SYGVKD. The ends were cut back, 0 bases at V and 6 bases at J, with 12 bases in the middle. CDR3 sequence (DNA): TGTGCCATCAGTGAGTCAGGGAATGGCGTTAATTCACCCCTCCACTTT. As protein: CAISESGNGVNSPLHF.

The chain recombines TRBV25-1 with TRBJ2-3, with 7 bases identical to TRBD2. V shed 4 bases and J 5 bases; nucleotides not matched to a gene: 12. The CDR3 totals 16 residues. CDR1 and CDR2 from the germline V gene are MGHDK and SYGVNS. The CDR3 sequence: CASSVAGTNPGDTQYF. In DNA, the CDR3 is TGTGCCAGCAGTGTCGCCGGGACTAACCCCGGAGATACGCAGTATTTT.

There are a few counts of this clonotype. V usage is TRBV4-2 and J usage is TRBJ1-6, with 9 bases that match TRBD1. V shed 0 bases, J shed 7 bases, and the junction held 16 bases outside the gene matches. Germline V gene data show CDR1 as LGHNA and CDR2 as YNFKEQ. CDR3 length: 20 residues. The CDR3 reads CASSQDLGTGLNPLNSPLHF. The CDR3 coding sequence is TGTGCCAGCAGCCAAGATCTAGGGACAGGGCTCAACCCTCTCAATTCACCCCTCCACTTT.

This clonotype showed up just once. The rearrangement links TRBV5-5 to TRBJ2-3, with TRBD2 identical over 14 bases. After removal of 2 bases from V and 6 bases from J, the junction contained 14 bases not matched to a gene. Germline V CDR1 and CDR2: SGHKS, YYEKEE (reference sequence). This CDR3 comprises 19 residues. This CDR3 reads CASSFASGTSGGCGDTQYF. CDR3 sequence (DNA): TGTGCCAGCAGCTTCGCTTCCGGGACTAGCGGGGGATGCGGGGATACGCAGTATTTT.

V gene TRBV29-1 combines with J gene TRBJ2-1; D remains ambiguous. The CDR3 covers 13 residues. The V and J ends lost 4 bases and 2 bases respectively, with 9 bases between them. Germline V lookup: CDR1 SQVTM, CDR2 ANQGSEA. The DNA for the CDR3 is TGCAGCGTTGTGGGCCGAGCCTACAATGAGCAGTTCTTC. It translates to CSVVGRAYNEQFF.

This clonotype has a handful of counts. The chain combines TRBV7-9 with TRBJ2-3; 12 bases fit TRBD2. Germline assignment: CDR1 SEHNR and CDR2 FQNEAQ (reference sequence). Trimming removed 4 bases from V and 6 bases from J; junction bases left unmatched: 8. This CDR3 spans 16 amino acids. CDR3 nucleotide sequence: TGTGCCAGCAGCTCCCGGACTAGCGGGATCGGGGATACGCAGTATTTT. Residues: CASSSRTSGIGDTQYF.

The CDR3 nucleotides are TGTGCCAGCAGCTTGGTCCTTAGCTCCTACAATGAGCAGTTCTTC. It translates to CASSLVLSSYNEQFF. V usage is TRBV5-6 and J usage is TRBJ2-1, with D unresolved. Germline V gene sequence: CDR1 SGHDT, CDR2 YYEEEE. Trimming pared 0 bases from V and 0 bases from J, leaving 7 bases between. The CDR3 extends over 15 amino acids.

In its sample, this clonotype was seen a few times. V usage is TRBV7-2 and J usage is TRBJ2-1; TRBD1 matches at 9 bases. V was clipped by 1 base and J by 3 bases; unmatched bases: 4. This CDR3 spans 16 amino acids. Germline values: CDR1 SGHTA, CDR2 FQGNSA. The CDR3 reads CASSLGGTGLYNEQFF. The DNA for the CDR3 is TGTGCCAGCAGCTTAGGTGGGACAGGGCTCTACAATGAGCAGTTCTTC.

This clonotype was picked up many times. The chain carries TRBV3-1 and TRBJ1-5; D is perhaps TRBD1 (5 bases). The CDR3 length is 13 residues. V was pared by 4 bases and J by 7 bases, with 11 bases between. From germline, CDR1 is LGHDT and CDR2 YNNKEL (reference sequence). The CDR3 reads CASSRGGNQPQHF. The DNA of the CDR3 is TGTGCCAGCAGCCGGGGGGGAAACCAGCCCCAGCATTTT.

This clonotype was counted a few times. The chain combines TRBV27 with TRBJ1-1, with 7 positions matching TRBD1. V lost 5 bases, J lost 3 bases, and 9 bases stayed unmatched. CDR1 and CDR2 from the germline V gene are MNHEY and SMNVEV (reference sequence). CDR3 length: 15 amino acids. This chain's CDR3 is CASSPLTGRHTEAFF. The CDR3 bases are TGTGCCAGCAGTCCCTTGACAGGGAGGCACACTGAAGCTTTCTTT.

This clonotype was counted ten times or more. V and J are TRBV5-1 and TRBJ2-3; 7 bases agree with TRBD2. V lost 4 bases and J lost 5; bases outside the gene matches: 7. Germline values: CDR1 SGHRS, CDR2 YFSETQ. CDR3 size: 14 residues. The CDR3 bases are TGCGCCAGCAGCCCCGGACTAGAGGTAGATACGCAGTATTTT. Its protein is CASSPGLEVDTQYF.

The CDR3 nucleotides are TGTGCCAGCCGAAGGGGGTTGGGGACAGTAACTGAAGCTTTCTTT. Translation gives CASRRGLGTVTEAFF. The chain uses TRBV14 and TRBJ1-1; 7 positions match TRBD1. CDR1 is SGHDN and CDR2 is FVKESK in the germline V gene. Trimming took 8 bases from V and 5 from J; bases not matched to a gene: 14. The CDR3 has 15 residues.

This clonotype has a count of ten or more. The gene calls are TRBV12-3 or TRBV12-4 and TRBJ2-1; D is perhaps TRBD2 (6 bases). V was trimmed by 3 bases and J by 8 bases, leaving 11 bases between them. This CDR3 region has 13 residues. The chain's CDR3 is CASSFGGFDEQFF. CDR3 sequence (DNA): TGTGCCAGCAGTTTTGGAGGGTTCGATGAGCAGTTCTTC.

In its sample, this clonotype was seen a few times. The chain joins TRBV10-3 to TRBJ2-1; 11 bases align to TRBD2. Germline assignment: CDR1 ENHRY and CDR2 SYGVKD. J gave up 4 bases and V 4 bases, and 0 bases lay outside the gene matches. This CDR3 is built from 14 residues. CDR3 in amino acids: CAISGLAGYNEQFF. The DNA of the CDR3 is TGTGCCATCAGTGGACTAGCGGGGTACAATGAGCAGTTCTTC.

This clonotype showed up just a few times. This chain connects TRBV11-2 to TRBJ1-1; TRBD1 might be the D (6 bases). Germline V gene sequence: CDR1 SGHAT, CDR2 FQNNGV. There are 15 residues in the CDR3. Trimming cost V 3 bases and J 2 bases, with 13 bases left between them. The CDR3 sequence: CASSLPQGRNTEAFF. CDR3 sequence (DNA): TGTGCCAGCAGCTTGCCCCAGGGGCGAAACACTGAAGCTTTCTTT.

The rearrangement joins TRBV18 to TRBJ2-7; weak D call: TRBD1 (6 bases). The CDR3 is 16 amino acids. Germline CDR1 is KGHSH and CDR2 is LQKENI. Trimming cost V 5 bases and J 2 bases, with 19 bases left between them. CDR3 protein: CASSTGSRGTTYEQYF. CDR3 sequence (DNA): TGTGCCAGCTCAACTGGTTCTAGGGGGACCACCTACGAGCAGTACTTC.

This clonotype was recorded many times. Here the CDR3 reads CASSLVVPGLAYEQYF. For the CDR3, the DNA is TGTGCCAGCAGCTTAGTGGTTCCGGGACTAGCTTACGAGCAGTACTTC. The chain uses TRBV11-2 and TRBJ2-7, with 9 bases lining up with TRBD2. Germline CDR1 is SGHAT and CDR2 is FQNNGV. Trimming removed 1 base from V and 4 bases from J; junction bases left unmatched: 8. The CDR3 runs to 16 residues. The full variable domain, its missing parts supplied by reference TRBV11-2 and TRBJ2-7, is EAGVAQSPRYKIIEKRQSVAFWCNPISGHATLYWYQQILGQGPKLLIQFQNNGVVDDSQLPKDRFSAERLKGVDSTLKIQPAKLEDSAVYLCASSLVVPGLAYEQYFGPGTRLTVT.

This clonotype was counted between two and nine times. Here the CDR3 reads CASSLGPGLAGTTQETQYF. The CDR3 DNA follows: TGCGCCAGCAGCTTGGGGCCTGGACTAGCGGGCACAACCCAAGAGACCCAGTACTTC. The chain carries TRBV5-1 and TRBJ2-5; 11 nucleotides agree with TRBD2. From germline, CDR1 is SGHRS and CDR2 YFSETQ. The CDR3 extends over 19 amino acids. V was clipped by 0 bases and J by 1 base; unmatched bases: 11.

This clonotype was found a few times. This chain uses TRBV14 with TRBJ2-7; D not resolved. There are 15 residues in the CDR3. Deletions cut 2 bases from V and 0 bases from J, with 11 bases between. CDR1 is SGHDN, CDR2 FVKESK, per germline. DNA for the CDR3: TGTGCCAGCAGCCAACCGACCGTTAGCTCCTACGAGCAGTACTTC. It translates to CASSQPTVSSYEQYF.

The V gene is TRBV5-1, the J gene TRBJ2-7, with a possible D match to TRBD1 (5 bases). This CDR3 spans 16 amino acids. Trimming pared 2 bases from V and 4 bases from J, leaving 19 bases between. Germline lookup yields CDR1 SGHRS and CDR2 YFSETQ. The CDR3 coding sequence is TGCGCCAGCAGCTTCCCTTTACCCAGGGATGGGTACGAGCAGTACTTC. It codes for CASSFPLPRDGYEQYF.

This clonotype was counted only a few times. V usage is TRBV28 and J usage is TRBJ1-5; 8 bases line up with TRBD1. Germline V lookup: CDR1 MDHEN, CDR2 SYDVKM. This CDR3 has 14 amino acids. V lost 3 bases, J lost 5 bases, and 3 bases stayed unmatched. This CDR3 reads CASSLDRDYQPQHF. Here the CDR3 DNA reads TGTGCCAGCAGTTTGGACAGGGATTATCAGCCCCAGCATTTT.